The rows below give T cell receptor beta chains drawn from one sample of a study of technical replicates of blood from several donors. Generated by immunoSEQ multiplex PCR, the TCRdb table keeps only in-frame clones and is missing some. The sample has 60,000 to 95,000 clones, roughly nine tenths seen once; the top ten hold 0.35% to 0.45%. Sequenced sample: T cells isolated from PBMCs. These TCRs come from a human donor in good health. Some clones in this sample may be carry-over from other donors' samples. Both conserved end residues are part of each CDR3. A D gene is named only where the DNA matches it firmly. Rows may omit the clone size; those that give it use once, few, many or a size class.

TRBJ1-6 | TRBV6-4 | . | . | TGTGCCAGCAGTGACCAGAAAGAACCCCTCCACTTT | CASSDQKEPLHF
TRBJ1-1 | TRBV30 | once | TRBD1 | TGTGCCTGGAGTGACGCCTACAGGGGAAAAACTGAAGCTTTCTTT | CAWSDAYRGKTEAFF
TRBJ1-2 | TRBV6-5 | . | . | TGTGCCAGCAGTTACTCCCTGGCGGTCGGTACTCATGGCTACACCTTC | CASSYSLAVGTHGYTF
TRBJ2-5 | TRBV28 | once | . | TGTGCCAGCAGCGAAGAGACCCAGTACTTC | CASSEETQYF
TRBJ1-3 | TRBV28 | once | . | TGTGCCAGCACGACCCGTGTGCAGGGTCACTCTGGAAACACCATATATTTT | CASTTRVQGHSGNTIYF
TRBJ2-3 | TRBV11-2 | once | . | TGTGCCAGCAGCTTAGACAGGGGAAGCACAGATACGCAGTATTTT | CASSLDRGSTDTQYF
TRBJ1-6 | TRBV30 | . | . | TGTGCCTGGAGCGCCCTACGGGGGGGTAATTCACCCCTCCACTTT | CAWSALRGGNSPLHF
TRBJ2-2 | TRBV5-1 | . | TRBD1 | TGCGCCAGCAGCCTCGGGACAGGGACCAGCACCGGGGAGCTGTTTTTT | CASSLGTGTSTGELFF
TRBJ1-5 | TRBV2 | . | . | TGTGCCAGCAGTGATCAGGGGATTGGCCAGCCCCAGCATTTT | CASSDQGIGQPQHF
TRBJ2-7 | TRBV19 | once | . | TGTGCCAGTAGTGCGGGACTCTCGGACGAGCAGTACTTC | CASSAGLSDEQYF
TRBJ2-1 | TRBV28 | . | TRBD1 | TGTGCCAGCAGTTCGACAGGGGAAGGGTCGGGCCGGGGGCCCTACAATGAGCAGTTCTTC | CASSSTGEGSGRGPYNEQFF
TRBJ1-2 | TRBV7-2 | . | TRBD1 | TGTGCCAGCAGCTTAGCGACAGGGAACGGCGGCTACACCTTC | CASSLATGNGGYTF
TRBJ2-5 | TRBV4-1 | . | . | TGCGCCAGCAGCCAAGGACAGAACCAAGAGACCCAGTACTTC | CASSQGQNQETQYF
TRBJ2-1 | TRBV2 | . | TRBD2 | TGTGCCAGCAGGGAAGCGGGAGGGCCAAACAATGAGCAGTTCTTC | CASREAGGPNNEQFF
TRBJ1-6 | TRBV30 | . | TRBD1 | TGTGCCTGGGGACAGGGAAGCTCCTATAATTCACCCCTCCACTTT | CAWGQGSSYNSPLHF
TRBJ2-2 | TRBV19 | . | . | TGTGCCAGTGAGAGGGTCTCGGGGACCGGGGAGCTGTTTTTT | CASERVSGTGELFF
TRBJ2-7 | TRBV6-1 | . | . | TGTGCCAGCAGTGGTGGGCTCGGGGCCTACGAGCAGTACTTC | CASSGGLGAYEQYF
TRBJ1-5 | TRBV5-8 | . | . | TGTGCCAGCAGCTTATTACTTGATTCAGGGGCCGCCAACTATCAGCCCCAGCATTTT | CASSLLLDSGAANYQPQHF
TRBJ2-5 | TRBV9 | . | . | TGTGCCAGCAGCGCAAGGTGGGGGCGGGAGCAAGAGACCCAGTACTTC | CASSARWGREQETQYF
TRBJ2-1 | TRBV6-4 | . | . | TGTGCCAGCAGCGCGGGGAACAATGAGCAGTTCTTC | CASSAGNNEQFF
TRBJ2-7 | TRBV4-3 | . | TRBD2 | TGCGCCAGCAGCCGGCTAGCGGGGGAAACCTACGAGCAGTACTTC | CASSRLAGETYEQYF
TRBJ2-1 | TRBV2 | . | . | TGTGCCAGCCCATCGAGCGCGGGGAGCTCCTACAATGAGCAGTTCTTC | CASPSSAGSSYNEQFF
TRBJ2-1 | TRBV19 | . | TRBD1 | TGTGCCAGTAGTGTCACAGGGGGCTCCTACAATGAGCAGTTCTTC | CASSVTGGSYNEQFF
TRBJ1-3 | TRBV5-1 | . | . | TGCGCCAGCAGCAACGCCGGGGGATTTGGAAACACCATATATTTT | CASSNAGGFGNTIYF
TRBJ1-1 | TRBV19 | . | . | TGTGCCAGTATTATCAGAGAGGGCATTACTGAAGCTTTCTTT | CASIIREGITEAFF
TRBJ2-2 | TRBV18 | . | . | TGTGCCAGCTCACTGACACACATTTCCAACACCGGGGAGCTGTTTTTT | CASSLTHISNTGELFF
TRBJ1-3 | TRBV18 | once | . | TGTGCCAGCTCACCGGTAGCTACAACTATAGGAAACACCATATATTTT | CASSPVATTIGNTIYF
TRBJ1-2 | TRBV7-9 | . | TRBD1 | TGTGCCAGCAGCCCGCCGACAGGGGGATACTATGGCTACACCTTC | CASSPPTGGYYGYTF
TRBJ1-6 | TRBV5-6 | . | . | TGTGCCAGCAGCTTAACAGACCTCTATAATTCACCCCTCCACTTT | CASSLTDLYNSPLHF
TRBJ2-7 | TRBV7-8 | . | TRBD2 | TGTGCCAGCAGCTTACCGGGACTAGCGGCTTACGAGCAGTACTTC | CASSLPGLAAYEQYF
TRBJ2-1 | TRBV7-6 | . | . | TGTGCCAGCAGCTTTAGTCGGGGCTCCTACAATGAGCAGTTCTTC | CASSFSRGSYNEQFF
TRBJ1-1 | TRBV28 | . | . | TGTGCCAGCAGACCCCCGGGCGGAGGCACTGAAGCTTTCTTT | CASRPPGGGTEAFF
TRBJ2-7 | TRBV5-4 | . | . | TGTGCCAGCAGCTTTTTTGGTAGCTCCTACGAGCAGTACTTC | CASSFFGSSYEQYF
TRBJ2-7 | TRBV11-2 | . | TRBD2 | TGTGCCAGCAGCTCGGGGAGGGGTTACGGGGGGGCCAGAAGCTACGAGCAGTACTTC | CASSSGRGYGGARSYEQYF
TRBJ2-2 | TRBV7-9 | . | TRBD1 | TGTGCCAGCAGGCCCCGGGGGACAGGGACGAACACCGGGGAGCTGTTTTTT | CASRPRGTGTNTGELFF
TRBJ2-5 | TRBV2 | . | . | TGTGCCAGCAGGGGGCCTACTAGCTCCGGGACCCAGTACTTC | CASRGPTSSGTQYF
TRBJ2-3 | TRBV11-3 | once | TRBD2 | TGTGCCAGCAGCCAAGCGGGAGGAAGCACAGATACGCAGTATTTT | CASSQAGGSTDTQYF
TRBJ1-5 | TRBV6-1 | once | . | TGTGCCAGCAGTGAATCAGGGGCTAGCAATCAGCCCCAGCATTTT | CASSESGASNQPQHF
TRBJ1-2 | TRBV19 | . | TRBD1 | TGTGCCAGTACAACACCGGGACAGACTAACTATGGCTACACCTTC | CASTTPGQTNYGYTF
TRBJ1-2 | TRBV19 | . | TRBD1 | TGTGCCAGTATCCCGACCGGTGGACAGGGCTTGTGGGGAGGGCGAGCGAACTATGGCTACACCTTC | CASIPTGGQGLWGGRANYGYTF
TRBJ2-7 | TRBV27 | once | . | TGTGCCAGCAGTTCCTTTAACTCTCAGGACAGACCCTACGAGCAGTACTTC | CASSSFNSQDRPYEQYF
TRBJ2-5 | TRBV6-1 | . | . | TGTGCCAGCAGTGAAGGTGTTGGCGGGGAGACCCAGTACTTC | CASSEGVGGETQYF
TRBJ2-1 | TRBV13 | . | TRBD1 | TGTGCCAGCAGCCTTGGACAGGGGCACAATGAGCAGTTCTTC | CASSLGQGHNEQFF
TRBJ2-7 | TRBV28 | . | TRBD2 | TGTGCCAGCAGTCTAAAGGCGCGGGACTACTACGAGCAGTACTTC | CASSLKARDYYEQYF